This section outlines one TCR beta chain sequence together with its context. These data come from a study of blood T cells in healthy people across ages. Looking at the study overall: Template-switching capture recovered about one barcoded beta molecule per two T cells.

Extracted total RNA amounted to at least 5.5 micrograms for each sample. V dropped 0 bases and J dropped 6 bases, with 14 bases sitting between them. Per the germline V gene, CDR1 is LNHNV and CDR2 is YYDKDF (reference sequence). CDR3 length: 15 residues. Through a sample-barcoded 5' primer and a J-beta primer mix, a second PCR was run for roughly 7 to 11 cycles. Each cDNA molecule received a tag from a template-switch adaptor that had 12 random nucleotides. Per-sample output comprised a minimum of 2.5 million paired-end reads containing CDR3. A single record per CDR3 protein comes from TCRdb applying MiXCR to the 5' RACE reads. The table records hundreds of thousands of distinct CDR3 sequences, 58% of them present only once.

This chain joins TRBV15 and TRBJ1-2; D remains unclear. Sequenced material: blood. The receptor's source is a man in his sixties in good health. In DNA form, the CDR3 reads TGTGCCACCAGCAGAGATCGGGGAGGAGTGGATGGCTACACCTTC. It yields the protein CATSRDRGGVDGYTF.